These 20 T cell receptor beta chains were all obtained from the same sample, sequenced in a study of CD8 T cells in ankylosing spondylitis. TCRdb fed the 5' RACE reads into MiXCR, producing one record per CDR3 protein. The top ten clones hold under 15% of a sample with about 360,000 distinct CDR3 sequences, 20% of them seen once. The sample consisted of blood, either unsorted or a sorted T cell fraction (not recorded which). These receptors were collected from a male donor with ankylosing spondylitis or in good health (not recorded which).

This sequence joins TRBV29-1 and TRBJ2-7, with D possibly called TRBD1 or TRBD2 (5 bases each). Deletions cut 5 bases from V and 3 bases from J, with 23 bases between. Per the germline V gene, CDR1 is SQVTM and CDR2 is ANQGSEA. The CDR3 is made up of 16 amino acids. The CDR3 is CSVLVFEGTQIYEQYF. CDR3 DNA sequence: TGCAGCGTTCTAGTCTTCGAAGGGACCCAAATCTACGAGCAGTACTTC.

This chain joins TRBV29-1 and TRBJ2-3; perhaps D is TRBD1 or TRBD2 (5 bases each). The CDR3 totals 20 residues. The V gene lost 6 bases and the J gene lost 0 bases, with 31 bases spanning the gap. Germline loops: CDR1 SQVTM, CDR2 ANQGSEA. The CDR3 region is CSVEGWWGEETLPSTDTQYF. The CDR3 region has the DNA TGCAGCGTAGAGGGGTGGTGGGGAGAGGAAACCCTCCCTAGCACAGATACGCAGTATTTT.

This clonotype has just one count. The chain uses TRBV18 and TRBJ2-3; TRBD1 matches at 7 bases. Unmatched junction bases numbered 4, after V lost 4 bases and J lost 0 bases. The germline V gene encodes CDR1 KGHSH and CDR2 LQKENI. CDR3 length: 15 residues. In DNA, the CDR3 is TGTGCCAGCTCACGGACGACAGGGAGCACAGATACGCAGTATTTT. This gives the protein CASSRTTGSTDTQYF.

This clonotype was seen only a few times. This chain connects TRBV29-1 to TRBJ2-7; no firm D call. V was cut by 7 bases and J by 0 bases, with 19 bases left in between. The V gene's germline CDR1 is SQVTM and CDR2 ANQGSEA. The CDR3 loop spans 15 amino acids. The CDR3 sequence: CSAESWQSHSYEQYF. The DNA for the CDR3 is TGCAGCGCTGAGTCCTGGCAGTCACACTCCTACGAGCAGTACTTC.

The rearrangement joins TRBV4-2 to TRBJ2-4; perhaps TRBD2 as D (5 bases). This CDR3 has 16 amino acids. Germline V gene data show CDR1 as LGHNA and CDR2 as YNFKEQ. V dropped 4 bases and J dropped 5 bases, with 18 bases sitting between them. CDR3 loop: CASSPDAGGWENIQYF. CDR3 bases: TGTGCCAGCAGCCCCGATGCGGGCGGCTGGGAAAACATTCAGTACTTC.

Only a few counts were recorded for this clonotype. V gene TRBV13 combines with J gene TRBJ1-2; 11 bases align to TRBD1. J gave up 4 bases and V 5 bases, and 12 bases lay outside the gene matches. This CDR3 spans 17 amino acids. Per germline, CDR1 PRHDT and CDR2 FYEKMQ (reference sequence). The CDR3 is CASSEGGTGGSIYGYTF. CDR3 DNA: TGTGCCAGCAGCGAAGGAGGGACAGGGGGTTCCATCTATGGCTACACCTTC.

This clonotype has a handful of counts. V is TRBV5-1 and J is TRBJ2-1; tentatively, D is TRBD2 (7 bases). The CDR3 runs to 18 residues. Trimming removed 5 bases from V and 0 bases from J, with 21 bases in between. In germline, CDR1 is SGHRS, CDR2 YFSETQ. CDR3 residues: CASRTVGGPLSSYNEQFF. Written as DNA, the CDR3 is TGCGCCAGCAGGACGGTGGGGGGGCCCCTGAGCTCCTACAATGAGCAGTTCTTC.

In nucleotides, the CDR3 is TGTGCCAGCAGCTTAGTTCTTTCGGGATCAAACAATGAGCAGTTCTTC. Residues: CASSLVLSGSNNEQFF. The genes are TRBV11-2 and TRBJ2-1, with TRBD2 as a possible D gene (5 bases). The V gene lost 1 base and the J gene lost 5 bases, with 15 bases spanning the gap. The CDR3 sequence is 16 residues long. Germline V lookup: CDR1 SGHAT, CDR2 FQNNGV.

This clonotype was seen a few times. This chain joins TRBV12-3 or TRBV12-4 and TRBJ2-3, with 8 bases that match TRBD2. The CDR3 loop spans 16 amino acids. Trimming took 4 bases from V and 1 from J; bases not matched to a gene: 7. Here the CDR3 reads CASSSWTSWGTDTQYF. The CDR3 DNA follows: TGTGCCAGCAGTTCCTGGACTAGCTGGGGCACAGATACGCAGTATTTT.

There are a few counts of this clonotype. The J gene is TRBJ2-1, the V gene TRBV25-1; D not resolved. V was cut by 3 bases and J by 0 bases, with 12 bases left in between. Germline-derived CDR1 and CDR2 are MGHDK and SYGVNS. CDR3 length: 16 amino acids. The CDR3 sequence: CASSDQISSSYNEQFF. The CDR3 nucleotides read TGTGCCAGCAGTGACCAGATCTCGAGCTCCTACAATGAGCAGTTCTTC.

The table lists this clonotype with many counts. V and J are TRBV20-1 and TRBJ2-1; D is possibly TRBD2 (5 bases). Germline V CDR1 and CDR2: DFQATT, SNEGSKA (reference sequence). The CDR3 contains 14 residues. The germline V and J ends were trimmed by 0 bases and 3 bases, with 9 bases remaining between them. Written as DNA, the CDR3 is TGCAGTGCTAGAGAAGGTGGGAGCTACAATGAGCAGTTCTTC. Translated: CSAREGGSYNEQFF.

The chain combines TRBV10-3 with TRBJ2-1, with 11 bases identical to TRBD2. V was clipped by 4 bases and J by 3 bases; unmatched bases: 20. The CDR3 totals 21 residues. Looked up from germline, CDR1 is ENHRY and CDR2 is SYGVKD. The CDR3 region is CAISAPRRQEIAGGHYNEQFF. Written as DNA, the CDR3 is TGTGCCATCAGTGCGCCCCGGAGACAGGAGATAGCGGGGGGGCACTACAATGAGCAGTTCTTC.

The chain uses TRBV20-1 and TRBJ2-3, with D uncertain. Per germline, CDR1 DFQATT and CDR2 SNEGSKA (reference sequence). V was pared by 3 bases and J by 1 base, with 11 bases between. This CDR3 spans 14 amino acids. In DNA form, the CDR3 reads TGCAGTGCTAGGGGAAGTGGGGGCACAGATACGCAGTATTTT. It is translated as CSARGSGGTDTQYF.

The CDR3 spells CASSQDLGGSYEQYF. The CDR3 bases are TGCGCCAGCAGCCAAGATCTGGGAGGGTCCTACGAGCAGTACTTC. J is TRBJ2-7 and V is TRBV4-1; TRBD2 matches 7 bases. Losses at the gene ends were 0 bases for V and 1 base for J; bases not matched to a gene: 3. CDR3 length equals 15 residues. Germline lookup yields CDR1 MGHRA and CDR2 YSYEKL.

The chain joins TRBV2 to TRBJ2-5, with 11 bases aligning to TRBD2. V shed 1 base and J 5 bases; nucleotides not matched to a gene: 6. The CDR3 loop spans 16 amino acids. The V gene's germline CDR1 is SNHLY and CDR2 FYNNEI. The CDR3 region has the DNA TGTGCCAGCAGTGAAGACGCTAGCGGGGGGTTGGAGACCCAGTACTTC. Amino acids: CASSEDASGGLETQYF.

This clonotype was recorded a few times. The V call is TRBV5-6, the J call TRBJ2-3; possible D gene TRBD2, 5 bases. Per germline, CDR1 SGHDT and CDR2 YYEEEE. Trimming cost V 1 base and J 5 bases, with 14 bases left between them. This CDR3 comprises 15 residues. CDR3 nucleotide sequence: TGTGCCAGCAGCTTGAGATCGGGGAGAGGAGATACGCAGTATTTT. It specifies CASSLRSGRGDTQYF.

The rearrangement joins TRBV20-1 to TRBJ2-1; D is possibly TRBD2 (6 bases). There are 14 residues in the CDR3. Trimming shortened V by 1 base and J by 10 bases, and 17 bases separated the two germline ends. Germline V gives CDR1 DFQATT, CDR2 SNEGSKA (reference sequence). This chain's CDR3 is CSARGSGTPREQFF. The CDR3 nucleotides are TGCAGTGCTAGAGGCTCAGGGACTCCCCGGGAGCAGTTCTTC.

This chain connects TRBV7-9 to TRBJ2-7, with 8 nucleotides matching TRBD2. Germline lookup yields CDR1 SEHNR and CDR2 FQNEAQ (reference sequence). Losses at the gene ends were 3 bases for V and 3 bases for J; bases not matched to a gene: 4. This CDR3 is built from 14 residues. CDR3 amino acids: CASSFGGGRYEQYF. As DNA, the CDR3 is TGTGCCAGCAGCTTCGGGGGGGGGCGCTACGAGCAGTACTTC.

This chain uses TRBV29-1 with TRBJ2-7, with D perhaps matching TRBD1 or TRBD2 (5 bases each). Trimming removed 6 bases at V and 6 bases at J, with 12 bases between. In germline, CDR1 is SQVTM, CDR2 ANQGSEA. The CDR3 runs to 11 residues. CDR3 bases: TGCAGCGTAATCGTGGGGACCGAGCAGTACTTC. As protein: CSVIVGTEQYF.

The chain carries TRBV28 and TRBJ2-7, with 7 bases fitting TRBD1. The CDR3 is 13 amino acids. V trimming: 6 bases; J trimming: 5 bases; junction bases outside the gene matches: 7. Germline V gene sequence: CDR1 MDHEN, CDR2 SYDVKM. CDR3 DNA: TGTGCCAGCAGCATAGTACAGGGGAACGAGCAGTACTTC. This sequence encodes CASSIVQGNEQYF.